Listed below are T cell receptor beta chains from one sample, sequenced in a study of patients and donors after allogeneic stem cell transplantation. TCRdb re-derived calls from the RT-PCR reads in MiXCR, one entry per CDR3 protein. The sample holds about 25,000 distinct CDR3 sequences, 6.5% to 10% seen once. The sequencing sample was made of blood, either unsorted or a sorted T cell fraction (not recorded which). The source is a human donor who was either an allogeneic HSCT recipient or a stem cell or donor lymphocyte infusion donor (not recorded which). It is not recorded whose cells these are; they may come from a transplant donor. The CDR3 runs from the conserved cysteine through the conserved F or W. The order of the fields is CDR3 DNA, CDR3 protein, V gene, J gene, D gene, clone size. The D gene is left open where the match is weak. Rows may omit the clone size; those that give it use once, few, many or a size class.

cdr3_nt: TGCAGTGCTAGGCCCCCACAGGGGACGGAGACCCAGTACTTC; cdr3_aa: CSARPPQGTETQYF; v_call: TRBV20-1; j_call: TRBJ2-5; d_call: TRBD1; clone_size: few
cdr3_nt: TGTGCCAGCTCACCAGGATCACAGGGGCTCCACAATGAGCAGTTCTTC; cdr3_aa: CASSPGSQGLHNEQFF; v_call: TRBV18; j_call: TRBJ2-1; d_call: TRBD1; clone_size: many
cdr3_nt: TGTGCCAGCAGCTTCGGATTAGCGGGTTACAATGAGCAGTTCTTC; cdr3_aa: CASSFGLAGYNEQFF; v_call: TRBV11-2; j_call: TRBJ2-1; d_call: TRBD2; clone_size: few
cdr3_nt: TGTGCCAGCAGCTCTAAGGCGTGGAATTCACCCCTCCACTTT; cdr3_aa: CASSSKAWNSPLHF; v_call: TRBV27; j_call: TRBJ1-6; d_call: -; clone_size: few
cdr3_nt: TGTGCCAGCAGCTTGGAATTAAGGATCTCCTATAATTCACCCCTCCACTTT; cdr3_aa: CASSLELRISYNSPLHF; v_call: TRBV5-8; j_call: TRBJ1-6; d_call: -; clone_size: many
cdr3_nt: TGCGCCAGCAGCTTTGCTCCAGGGGGCGAGGAGCAGTACTTC; cdr3_aa: CASSFAPGGEEQYF; v_call: TRBV5-1; j_call: TRBJ2-7; d_call: TRBD1; clone_size: many
cdr3_nt: TGTGCCATCAGTGAGGGGTCAGTAGGGAATGAGCAGTTCTTC; cdr3_aa: CAISEGSVGNEQFF; v_call: TRBV10-3; j_call: TRBJ2-1; d_call: -; clone_size: -
cdr3_nt: TGTGCCAGCAGTGGGGACTGGGATGAGCAGTTCTTC; cdr3_aa: CASSGDWDEQFF; v_call: TRBV12-3/TRBV12-4; j_call: TRBJ2-1; d_call: -; clone_size: -
cdr3_nt: TGTGCCAGCAGTGAAAGTATTTGGGGGAACTTTAAGCCCCAGCATTTT; cdr3_aa: CASSESIWGNFKPQHF; v_call: TRBV6-1; j_call: TRBJ1-5; d_call: -; clone_size: many
cdr3_nt: TGTGCCAGCAGCTTAATAGGTGCCGGGACTAGCCAGTTCTTC; cdr3_aa: CASSLIGAGTSQFF; v_call: TRBV7-3; j_call: TRBJ2-1; d_call: TRBD2; clone_size: few
cdr3_nt: TGTGCCAGCAGTCCTCAGTCCGCGGATACGCAGTATTTT; cdr3_aa: CASSPQSADTQYF; v_call: TRBV12-3/TRBV12-4; j_call: TRBJ2-3; d_call: -; clone_size: many
cdr3_nt: TGCAGTGCAGTACGTTTAGCGGGACCCACCGGGGAGCTGTTTTTT; cdr3_aa: CSAVRLAGPTGELFF; v_call: TRBV20-1; j_call: TRBJ2-2; d_call: TRBD2; clone_size: many
cdr3_nt: TGTGCCAGCCACAACTCAGCGCGGGGGACTGAAGCTTTCTTT; cdr3_aa: CASHNSARGTEAFF; v_call: TRBV7-9; j_call: TRBJ1-1; d_call: -; clone_size: few
cdr3_nt: TGCAGCGGGGACAGGGCCGAAGAGACCCAGTACTTC; cdr3_aa: CSGDRAEETQYF; v_call: TRBV29-1; j_call: TRBJ2-5; d_call: TRBD1; clone_size: -
cdr3_nt: TGTGCCAGCTCACGGGCGGGACAGGGGAATGAAAAACTGTTTTTT; cdr3_aa: CASSRAGQGNEKLFF; v_call: TRBV18; j_call: TRBJ1-4; d_call: TRBD1; clone_size: -
cdr3_nt: TGCAGTGCTAGAGATGATCCTACCCGGAATGAGCAGTTCTTC; cdr3_aa: CSARDDPTRNEQFF; v_call: TRBV20-1; j_call: TRBJ2-1; d_call: -; clone_size: -
cdr3_nt: TGTGCCAGCAGCTCTACCGGGACAGGGGTTGCCGGGGAGCTGTTTTTT; cdr3_aa: CASSSTGTGVAGELFF; v_call: TRBV28; j_call: TRBJ2-2; d_call: TRBD1; clone_size: once
cdr3_nt: TGTGCCAGCATAAGCCGCTATGGCTACACCTTC; cdr3_aa: CASISRYGYTF; v_call: TRBV28; j_call: TRBJ1-2; d_call: -; clone_size: -
cdr3_nt: TGTGCCAGCTCACCCGGACTAGCGGGAGTGATCACAGATACGCAGTATTTT; cdr3_aa: CASSPGLAGVITDTQYF; v_call: TRBV18; j_call: TRBJ2-3; d_call: TRBD2; clone_size: -
cdr3_nt: TGTGCCAGCAGTCACTTCGGAACAGGCAAAGGCGGCTACACCTTC; cdr3_aa: CASSHFGTGKGGYTF; v_call: TRBV3-1; j_call: TRBJ1-2; d_call: -; clone_size: many
cdr3_nt: TGCAGTGCCCCCCCGCTGGGACTTACTGACACTGAAGCTTTCTTT; cdr3_aa: CSAPPLGLTDTEAFF; v_call: TRBV20-1; j_call: TRBJ1-1; d_call: -; clone_size: few
cdr3_nt: TGTGCCAGCAGCCCCCGAGGAGATCGAGGCTATGGCTACACCTTC; cdr3_aa: CASSPRGDRGYGYTF; v_call: TRBV9; j_call: TRBJ1-2; d_call: -; clone_size: -
cdr3_nt: TGTGCCAGCAGGGGGCAGGCTACAAGCTACGAGCAGTACTTC; cdr3_aa: CASRGQATSYEQYF; v_call: TRBV6-1; j_call: TRBJ2-7; d_call: -; clone_size: many
cdr3_nt: TGTGCCAGCTCACCACTCGAGAACACTGAAGCTTTCTTT; cdr3_aa: CASSPLENTEAFF; v_call: TRBV18; j_call: TRBJ1-1; d_call: -; clone_size: many
cdr3_nt: TGTGCCAGCAGCCAGACCAGCCGCTCCTACAATGAGCAGTTCTTC; cdr3_aa: CASSQTSRSYNEQFF; v_call: TRBV3-1; j_call: TRBJ2-1; d_call: -; clone_size: many
cdr3_nt: TGCAGCGTTGAGTTGGGGGCGGGAGGGGAGACCCAGTACTTC; cdr3_aa: CSVELGAGGETQYF; v_call: TRBV29-1; j_call: TRBJ2-5; d_call: TRBD2; clone_size: many
cdr3_nt: TGTGCCAGTAGTTCGATCAAGACAGGGTACACTGAAGCTTTCTTT; cdr3_aa: CASSSIKTGYTEAFF; v_call: TRBV19; j_call: TRBJ1-1; d_call: TRBD1; clone_size: few
cdr3_nt: TGTGCCAGCACCCCGTCTGGGGCCAACGTCCTGACTTTC; cdr3_aa: CASTPSGANVLTF; v_call: TRBV12-3/TRBV12-4; j_call: TRBJ2-6; d_call: -; clone_size: few
cdr3_nt: TGCAGTGCTAGATCCTACCGTCTGCGAAGCGGGAATCCCTACGAGCAGTACTTC; cdr3_aa: CSARSYRLRSGNPYEQYF; v_call: TRBV20-1; j_call: TRBJ2-7; d_call: TRBD2; clone_size: -
cdr3_nt: TGTGCCAGCAGCCGACAGGGGATCCTGAATAGCAATCAGCCCCAGCATTTT; cdr3_aa: CASSRQGILNSNQPQHF; v_call: TRBV28; j_call: TRBJ1-5; d_call: TRBD1; clone_size: many
cdr3_nt: TGTGCCAGCAGTTCATTCGACGGGGAAAAACTGTTTTTT; cdr3_aa: CASSSFDGEKLFF; v_call: TRBV6-6; j_call: TRBJ1-4; d_call: -; clone_size: -
cdr3_nt: TGTGCCAGCAGTGAATATGGCCGACAGTACAATGAGCAGTTCTTC; cdr3_aa: CASSEYGRQYNEQFF; v_call: TRBV25-1; j_call: TRBJ2-1; d_call: -; clone_size: -
cdr3_nt: TGTGCCAGCAGCTTAGGACAGGAATACGAGCAGTACTTC; cdr3_aa: CASSLGQEYEQYF; v_call: TRBV11-3; j_call: TRBJ2-7; d_call: -; clone_size: -
cdr3_nt: TGTGCCAGCAGTCCAGGGGGGACTGGAAACACCATATATTTT; cdr3_aa: CASSPGGTGNTIYF; v_call: TRBV12-3/TRBV12-4; j_call: TRBJ1-3; d_call: TRBD1; clone_size: many
cdr3_nt: TGTGCCAGTAGAGCTGGGGATCAGCCCCAGCATTTT; cdr3_aa: CASRAGDQPQHF; v_call: TRBV19; j_call: TRBJ1-5; d_call: -; clone_size: -
cdr3_nt: TGTGCCAGCTCCCCCTGTTCACCCCTCCACTTT; cdr3_aa: CASSPCSPLHF; v_call: TRBV18; j_call: TRBJ1-6; d_call: -; clone_size: few
cdr3_nt: TGTGCCAGTAGTATTGGTACACGGGGGTTTACACGCAATCAGCCCCAGCATTTT; cdr3_aa: CASSIGTRGFTRNQPQHF; v_call: TRBV19; j_call: TRBJ1-5; d_call: -; clone_size: few
cdr3_nt: TGCGCCAGCAGCTTCACAGGGACTAGCACAGATACGCAGTATTTT; cdr3_aa: CASSFTGTSTDTQYF; v_call: TRBV5-1; j_call: TRBJ2-3; d_call: -; clone_size: many
cdr3_nt: TGTGCCAGTAGATACAGGGGGCGGACCGGGGAGCTGTTTTTT; cdr3_aa: CASRYRGRTGELFF; v_call: TRBV2; j_call: TRBJ2-2; d_call: TRBD1; clone_size: few
cdr3_nt: TGTGCCAGCAGTTACCGCGAGGGGGCTCCCTCCTACGAGCAGTACTTC; cdr3_aa: CASSYREGAPSYEQYF; v_call: TRBV6-5; j_call: TRBJ2-7; d_call: TRBD1; clone_size: few
cdr3_nt: TGTGCCAGCAGCGTAGACCCAGGACGAAACTTAGAGACCCAGTACTTC; cdr3_aa: CASSVDPGRNLETQYF; v_call: TRBV9; j_call: TRBJ2-5; d_call: -; clone_size: few
cdr3_nt: TGTGCCAGCAGTTCCCGTGCCGAGGGTGGGGAAAAACTGTTTTTT; cdr3_aa: CASSSRAEGGEKLFF; v_call: TRBV28; j_call: TRBJ1-4; d_call: -; clone_size: -
cdr3_nt: TGTGCCAGCAGCTTGGGACGGACAGGGAGTGAAAAACTGTTTTTT; cdr3_aa: CASSLGRTGSEKLFF; v_call: TRBV5-4; j_call: TRBJ1-4; d_call: TRBD1; clone_size: -
cdr3_nt: TGTGCCACGGGGGAGGGACAGCCCCAGCATTTT; cdr3_aa: CATGEGQPQHF; v_call: TRBV28; j_call: TRBJ1-5; d_call: -; clone_size: few
cdr3_nt: TGCAGCGTCGACCAAGAGACCCAGTACTTC; cdr3_aa: CSVDQETQYF; v_call: TRBV29-1; j_call: TRBJ2-5; d_call: -; clone_size: few
cdr3_nt: TGTGCCAGCAGCTCCGCTCTCCGACTAGCTTACAATGAGCAGTTCTTC; cdr3_aa: CASSSALRLAYNEQFF; v_call: TRBV11-2; j_call: TRBJ2-1; d_call: TRBD2; clone_size: many
cdr3_nt: TGTGCCAGCAGCGCGCGCCCGAGAGGCGGCTACACCTTC; cdr3_aa: CASSARPRGGYTF; v_call: TRBV21-1; j_call: TRBJ1-2; d_call: -; clone_size: many
cdr3_nt: TGTGCCAGCACCCTGGCAGGGAGCGAGACCCAGTACTTC; cdr3_aa: CASTLAGSETQYF; v_call: TRBV5-6; j_call: TRBJ2-5; d_call: -; clone_size: few
cdr3_nt: TGTGCCAGCAGCCCGGGACAGGGGGCCGTTCCCTACGAGCAGTACTTC; cdr3_aa: CASSPGQGAVPYEQYF; v_call: TRBV13; j_call: TRBJ2-7; d_call: TRBD1; clone_size: many
cdr3_nt: TGTGCCAGCAGCTTAGCTGGCAGGGGGCCCTATGGCTACACCTTC; cdr3_aa: CASSLAGRGPYGYTF; v_call: TRBV7-9; j_call: TRBJ1-2; d_call: TRBD1; clone_size: few
cdr3_nt: TGTGCCAGCAGCCAGCTCAGCAGCTCTGGGGCCAACGTCCTGACTTTC; cdr3_aa: CASSQLSSSGANVLTF; v_call: TRBV16; j_call: TRBJ2-6; d_call: -; clone_size: many
cdr3_nt: TGTGCCAGCAGCGTGGAGGGATTCAGGAATCAGCCCCAGCATTTT; cdr3_aa: CASSVEGFRNQPQHF; v_call: TRBV9; j_call: TRBJ1-5; d_call: -; clone_size: -
cdr3_nt: TGTGCCAGCAGTTTATCGGCCGGGACGGCAACTAATGAAAAACTGTTTTTT; cdr3_aa: CASSLSAGTATNEKLFF; v_call: TRBV27; j_call: TRBJ1-4; d_call: -; clone_size: -
cdr3_nt: TGCGCCAGCAGCTCAAGCAGTCTCTATGGCTACACCTTC; cdr3_aa: CASSSSSLYGYTF; v_call: TRBV4-1; j_call: TRBJ1-2; d_call: -; clone_size: few